Below, 26 T cell receptor beta chains from the same sample are listed, as sequenced in a study of PD-L1 blockade in urothelial cancer. The assay was immunoSEQ multiplex PCR, and TCRdb's table has in-frame clones only and misses some. Of tens of thousands of clones detected, roughly four fifths appear once; the ten largest clones hold approximately 2.9%. The sequenced sample was PBMCs, obtained around atezolizumab (anti-PD-L1) treatment. All receptors derive from a man aged 70-80 years with urothelial cancer.

The chain combines TRBV10-3 with TRBJ2-3, with TRBD2 matching over 7 bases. V gave up 6 bases and J gave up 0 bases; unmatched junction bases: 9. This CDR3 comprises 16 residues. Germline V lookup: CDR1 ENHRY, CDR2 SYGVKD. The CDR3 DNA reads as TGTGCCATCAGGCAGGCTAGCGGTGCTAGCACAGATACGCAGTATTTT. This codes for CAIRQASGASTDTQYF.

The chain joins TRBV11-2 to TRBJ2-6; possible D gene TRBD2, 7 bases. CDR3 length: 15 amino acids. Per the germline V gene, CDR1 is SGHAT and CDR2 is FQNNGV. The ends were cut back, 5 bases at V and 4 bases at J, with 12 bases in the middle. The CDR3 here is CASSPGGPGANVLTF. In DNA form, the CDR3 reads TGTGCCAGCAGCCCCGGGGGGCCAGGGGCCAACGTCCTGACTTTC. The variable domain in full, with the rest retrieved from reference TRBV11-2 and TRBJ2-6, is EAGVAQSPRYKIIEKRQSVAFWCNPISGHATLYWYQQILGQGPKLLIQFQNNGVVDDSQLPKDRFSAERLKGVDSTLKIQPAKLEDSAVYLCASSPGGPGANVLTFGAGSRLTVL.

This rearrangement joins TRBV11-2 to TRBJ2-1; TRBD1 aligns across 7 bases. This CDR3 has 15 amino acids. The junction had 3 bases not matched to a gene; V was cut back by 4 bases and J by 0 bases. Per the germline V gene, CDR1 is SGHAT and CDR2 is FQNNGV. The CDR3 region has the DNA TGTGCCAGCAGCTCAAACAGGGGCTCCTACAATGAGCAGTTCTTC. It codes for CASSSNRGSYNEQFF.

The V call is TRBV28, the J call TRBJ1-1, with 11 bases fitting TRBD1. CDR3 length: 15 residues. Trimming cost V 2 bases and J 10 bases; bases outside gene matches: 9. Germline V gene data show CDR1 as MDHEN and CDR2 as SYDVKM. The chain's CDR3 is CASSLIGTGGGVAFF. Written as DNA, the CDR3 is TGTGCCAGCAGTTTAATCGGGACAGGGGGAGGAGTAGCTTTCTTT.

This clone was recorded a few times. The chain has TRBV4-3 and TRBJ2-1; D is undetermined. Germline lookup yields CDR1 LGHNA and CDR2 YSLEER. With 0 bases removed from V and 6 bases from J, the gap between germline ends came to 6 bases. The CDR3 extends over 13 amino acids. CDR3: CASSQEFSNEQFF. The CDR3 bases are TGCGCCAGCAGCCAAGAATTCTCCAATGAGCAGTTCTTC.

The gene calls are TRBV12-5 and TRBJ2-2, with 9 bases matching TRBD2. Germline-derived CDR1 and CDR2 are LGHNT and FRNRAP. The J segment lost 0 bases and the V segment lost 0 bases, leaving 5 bases of the junction unmatched. The CDR3 sequence is 18 residues long. The CDR3 nucleotides read TGTGCTAGTGGTTTGGTACGAAGCGGGAGGCCGAACACCGGGGAGCTGTTTTTT. This sequence encodes CASGLVRSGRPNTGELFF.

This clone was seen only a few times. V is TRBV19 and J is TRBJ2-1; 8 nucleotides align to TRBD2. The junction had 14 bases not matched to a gene; V was cut back by 9 bases and J by 7 bases. Germline values: CDR1 LNHDA, CDR2 SQIVND (reference sequence). The CDR3 totals 15 residues. CDR3 loop: CASALGGLELNEQFF. DNA of the CDR3: TGTGCCAGCGCCCTTGGGGGACTAGAATTGAATGAGCAGTTCTTC.

The rearrangement uses TRBV5-4 and TRBJ1-1, with 7 nucleotides matching TRBD1. This CDR3 spans 16 amino acids. V was clipped by 4 bases and J by 2 bases; unmatched bases: 11. Germline loops: CDR1 SGHNT, CDR2 YYREEE (reference sequence). The CDR3 region is CASSRRGTGVNTEAFF. The CDR3 bases are TGTGCCAGCAGCCGTAGGGGAACAGGGGTTAACACTGAAGCTTTCTTT.

This CDR3 reads CASSSAGLAGAGTYEQYF. The DNA for the CDR3 is TGTGCCAGTAGTTCTGCGGGACTAGCGGGAGCAGGTACATACGAGCAGTACTTC. The chain carries TRBV19 and TRBJ2-7, with 14 bases lining up with TRBD2. With 5 bases clipped from V and 4 bases from J, the junction kept 13 bases outside the gene matches. The CDR3 is 18 amino acids. The germline CDR1 and CDR2 sequences are LNHDA and SQIVND (reference sequence).

The chain has TRBV4-3 and TRBJ2-1; 7 bases are shared with TRBD2. Germline CDR1 LGHNA, CDR2 YSLEER. The CDR3 loop spans 16 amino acids. Losses at the gene ends were 6 bases for V and 3 bases for J; bases not matched to a gene: 11. CDR3 nucleotide sequence: TGCGCCAGCAGGGAAGGGCTAGCGGACTACTACAATGAGCAGTTCTTC. Its protein product is CASREGLADYYNEQFF.

This clone was seen a single time. This rearrangement joins TRBV19 to TRBJ2-3; D is unclear. The CDR3 has 13 residues. Trimming removed 5 bases from V and 5 bases from J, with 11 bases in between. Germline CDR1 and CDR2: LNHDA and SQIVND (reference sequence). This CDR3 is CASSPQVGDTQYF. CDR3 nucleotide sequence: TGTGCCAGTAGTCCTCAGGTGGGAGATACGCAGTATTTT.

The V gene is TRBV5-1, the J gene TRBJ2-1, with 10 bases that match TRBD2. CDR3 length: 15 amino acids. The V segment lost 4 bases and the J segment 7 bases; nucleotides outside the gene matches: 8. Germline V gene lookup returns CDR1 SGHRS and CDR2 YFSETQ. The CDR3 sequence is CASSILAGGINEQFF. CDR3 nucleotide sequence: TGCGCCAGCAGCATTTTAGCGGGAGGTATAAATGAGCAGTTCTTC.

The chain links TRBV28 to TRBJ2-1, with D perhaps TRBD2 (5 bases). Germline CDR1 is MDHEN and CDR2 is SYDVKM. V was clipped by 4 bases and J by 1 base, with 8 bases between them. The CDR3 contains 14 residues. Here the CDR3 DNA reads TGTGCCAGCAGTTATTGGGAGTCCTACAATGAGCAGTTCTTC. It yields the protein CASSYWESYNEQFF.

The J gene is TRBJ2-1, the V gene TRBV7-9, with D perhaps matching TRBD1 (5 bases). The V end was cut by 2 bases, the J end by 9 bases, with 11 bases between. The CDR3 is 13 amino acids. CDR1 is SEHNR and CDR2 is FQNEAQ in the germline V gene (reference sequence). The CDR3 bases are TGTGCCAGCAGCTTAATAGGGGTCAGTGAGCAGTTCTTC. As protein: CASSLIGVSEQFF. Together with reference TRBV7-9 and TRBJ2-1, the CDR3 gives the full variable domain: DTGVSQNPRHKITKRGQNVTFRCDPISEHNRLYWYRQTLGQGPEFLTYFQNEAQLEKSRLLSDRFSAERPKGSFSTLEIQRTEQGDSAMYLCASSLIGVSEQFFGPGTRLTVL.

J is TRBJ1-1 and V is TRBV19; a weak D match, TRBD1 (5 bases). Trimming cost V 4 bases and J 3 bases, with 15 bases left between them. Germline lookup yields CDR1 LNHDA and CDR2 SQIVND (reference sequence). CDR3 length: 15 residues. CDR3 amino acids: CASSTIGRGDTEAFF. CDR3 bases: TGTGCCAGTAGTACCATTGGACGGGGGGACACTGAAGCTTTCTTT.

The chain couples TRBV15 to TRBJ2-7; 7 bases map to TRBD1. CDR1 LNHNV and CDR2 YYDKDF come from the germline V gene (reference sequence). The CDR3 has 19 residues. After removal of 1 base from V and 2 bases from J, the junction contained 17 bases not matched to a gene. The CDR3 is CATSRGLSRDSPLPYEQYF. DNA for the CDR3: TGTGCCACCAGCAGAGGCCTATCAAGGGACAGCCCCCTCCCCTACGAGCAGTACTTC. Supplemented by reference TRBV15 and TRBJ2-7, the full variable domain reads DAMVIQNPRYQVTQFGKPVTLSCSQTLNHNVMYWYQQKSSQAPKLLFHYYDKDFNNEADTPDNFQSRRPNTSFCFLDIRSPGLGDTAMYLCATSRGLSRDSPLPYEQYFGPGTRLTVT.

This clone appeared a single time. The chain is built from TRBV19 and TRBJ2-2; no clear D. The V end was cut by 5 bases, the J end by 3 bases, with 10 bases between. CDR1 and CDR2 from the germline V gene are LNHDA and SQIVND (reference sequence). The CDR3 is made up of 14 amino acids. The CDR3 region is CASSWAVHTGELFF. In nucleotides, the CDR3 is TGTGCCAGTAGTTGGGCAGTCCACACCGGGGAGCTGTTTTTT.

V and J are TRBV4-1 and TRBJ2-2; TRBD2 matches at 8 bases. Germline values: CDR1 MGHRA, CDR2 YSYEKL. Trimming took 0 bases from V and 6 from J; bases not matched to a gene: 6. This CDR3 is built from 16 residues. CDR3 protein: CASSQDQRESPGELFF. CDR3 DNA: TGCGCCAGCAGCCAAGATCAGCGGGAGTCCCCCGGGGAGCTGTTTTTT.

The V call is TRBV4-3, the J call TRBJ1-5; D not certain. There are 13 residues in the CDR3. The germline V and J ends were trimmed by 4 bases and 3 bases, with 7 bases remaining between them. CDR1 and CDR2 from the germline V gene are LGHNA and YSLEER. CDR3 bases: TGCGCCAGCAGCCTGGGCTTCAATCAGCCCCAGCATTTT. Translation: CASSLGFNQPQHF.

The chain links TRBV5-1 to TRBJ2-3; unclear D gene. Trimming stripped 4 bases from V and 4 bases from J, with 10 bases between. Germline CDR1 SGHRS, CDR2 YFSETQ. The CDR3 is 13 residues long. As DNA, the CDR3 is TGCGCCAGCAGCCCTACTATTCCAGATACGCAGTATTTT. Amino acids: CASSPTIPDTQYF.

The V call is TRBV14, the J call TRBJ1-1; D is unclear. Germline-derived CDR1 and CDR2 are SGHDN and FVKESK. The CDR3 is 13 residues long. V was clipped by 4 bases and J by 5 bases, with 11 bases between them. The CDR3 sequence is CASSRGGSTEAFF. As DNA, the CDR3 is TGTGCCAGCAGCCGGGGAGGATCAACTGAAGCTTTCTTT. Variable domain in full (rest from reference TRBV14 and TRBJ1-1): EAGVTQFPSHSVIEKGQTVTLRCDPISGHDNLYWYRRVMGKEIKFLLHFVKESKQDESGMPNNRFLAERTGGTYSTLKVQPAELEDSGVYFCASSRGGSTEAFFGQGTRLTVV.

The chain links TRBV7-9 to TRBJ2-5, with a tentative D call TRBD1 (6 bases). Between the trimmed V and J ends, which lost 5 bases and 2 bases, there was a span of 9 bases. The CDR3 spans 13 residues. Germline V gives CDR1 SEHNR, CDR2 FQNEAQ (reference sequence). CDR3: CASSQDSQETQYF. CDR3 nucleotide sequence: TGTGCCAGCAGCCAGGACAGTCAAGAGACCCAGTACTTC.

This clone was observed at least ten times. The genes are TRBV5-6 and TRBJ1-2; 12 nucleotides agree with TRBD1. The V gene's germline CDR1 is SGHDT and CDR2 YYEEEE. V lost 1 base, J lost 4 bases, and 14 bases stayed unmatched. The CDR3 spans 19 residues. CDR3 coding DNA: TGTGCCAGCAGCTTGACCTCGTGGGACAGGGGGCGCGTAAGCTATGGCTACACCTTC. Translating it yields CASSLTSWDRGRVSYGYTF.

This chain uses TRBV13 with TRBJ1-1; D is perhaps TRBD1 (5 bases). Per the germline V gene, CDR1 is PRHDT and CDR2 is FYEKMQ (reference sequence). CDR3 length: 17 amino acids. V was pared by 2 bases and J by 0 bases, with 16 bases between. CDR3 region: CASSLPLVDRLNTEAFF. Written as DNA, the CDR3 is TGTGCCAGCAGCTTACCGTTAGTCGACAGACTGAACACTGAAGCTTTCTTT.

The chain joins TRBV27 to TRBJ2-7; a weak D match, TRBD1 (6 bases). The CDR3 is made up of 16 amino acids. The germline V and J ends were trimmed by 3 bases and 4 bases, with 19 bases remaining between them. Germline V gene sequence: CDR1 MNHEY, CDR2 SMNVEV (reference sequence). Written as DNA, the CDR3 is TGTGCCAGCAGTTTGGAAGTGGGGGCCGCTGGATACGAGCAGTACTTC. It specifies CASSLEVGAAGYEQYF.

The chain uses TRBV9 and TRBJ2-5; perhaps TRBD1 as D (7 bases). V was shortened by 2 bases and J by 5 bases, with 16 bases between the two germline ends. CDR1 and CDR2 from the germline V gene are SGDLS and YYNGEE. The CDR3 sequence is 15 residues long. The CDR3 region is CASSVGPGGGETQYF. In DNA form, the CDR3 reads TGTGCCAGCAGCGTCGGCCCAGGGGGAGGCGAGACCCAGTACTTC.